This T cell receptor beta chain was captured by sequencing in a study of radiotherapy plus CTLA-4 blockade in lung cancer. Trimming cost V 0 bases and J 8 bases; bases outside gene matches: 1. Germline V gene data show CDR1 as MNHNY and CDR2 as SVGAGI (reference sequence). The CDR3 spans 14 residues. Enrolled patients, whose metastatic non-small-cell lung cancer was chemo-refractory, received focal radiation plus CTLA-4 blockade with ipilimumab. Repertoires were generated with immunoSEQ multiplex PCR, while TCRdb's copy carries only in-frame clones and drops some. Of 90,000 to 100,000 clones listed, around 79% are singletons.

The chain has TRBV6-6 and TRBJ2-1; 10 nucleotides align to TRBD1. The receptor comes from a human donor with non-small cell lung cancer who had a partial response to radiotherapy plus ipilimumab. Some clones in this sample may be carry-over from other donors' samples. Source: peripheral blood, taken from a patient treated with radiotherapy plus ipilimumab. The CDR3: CASSYSTGGYEQFF. The CDR3 nucleotides read TGTGCCAGCAGTTACTCGACAGGGGGCTATGAGCAGTTCTTC.